This T cell receptor beta chain came from a study of long-term antiretroviral therapy in people with HIV. Assay version v3.0 of immunoSEQ was used, and it was run at survey level. Sequencing was performed with immunoSEQ multiplex PCR; in TCRdb, only in-frame clones are kept and a portion is missing. The profile covers 31,000 or so clones, with about 88% appearing a single time and under 9.5% taken by the ten largest. This clone was seen once. CDR3 length: 14 amino acids. Germline V gene data show CDR1 as SGHRS and CDR2 as YFSETQ. Trimming cost V 4 bases and J 2 bases; bases outside gene matches: 3. This sequence originates from a man aged 50-60 years with HIV. The chain employs TRBV5-1 and TRBJ2-5, with 9 nucleotides matching TRBD1. Sequences were derived from unsorted PBMCs, sampled about 5 years before starting antiretroviral therapy. CDR3 region: CASSPGTGQETQYF. CDR3 nucleotide sequence: TGCGCCAGCAGCCCGGGGACAGGGCAAGAGACCCAGTACTTC.